The source of this TCR beta chain is a study of patients and donors after allogeneic stem cell transplantation. V gave up 7 bases and J gave up 5 bases; unmatched junction bases: 8. The CDR3 contains 13 residues. Germline assignment: CDR1 SEHNR and CDR2 FQNEAQ (reference sequence). This clonotype has only a few counts. TCRdb re-derived calls from the RT-PCR reads in MiXCR, one entry per CDR3 protein. This sample has about a million distinct CDR3 sequences, with roughly 18% found just once. The V call is TRBV7-9, the J call TRBJ2-7, with 7 bases identical to TRBD2. The material sequenced was blood, either unsorted or a sorted T cell fraction (not recorded which). The source is a human donor who was either an allogeneic HSCT recipient or a stem cell or donor lymphocyte infusion donor (not recorded which). It is not recorded whose cells these are; they may come from a transplant donor. The CDR3 sequence: CASNLQGGHEQYF. CDR3 nucleotide sequence: TGTGCCAGCAACTTGCAGGGAGGGCACGAGCAGTACTTC.